This entry describes one T cell receptor beta chain. Its matching antigen is unknown. A multiplex PCR was run with 60 Vbeta primers and 13 Jbeta primers. Repertoires were generated with immunoSEQ multiplex PCR, while TCRdb's copy carries only in-frame clones and drops some. The sample contains 150,000 to 200,000 clones, roughly four fifths of which appear only once. With 9 bases clipped from V and 5 bases from J, the junction kept 13 bases outside the gene matches. The CDR3 extends over 17 amino acids. The germline CDR1 and CDR2 sequences are SNHLY and FYNNEI. This entry belongs to a study of cytomegalovirus exposure and HLA in healthy donors. Findings of the study overall: HLA alleles were associated with 17,000 or so TCR beta sequences in a later analysis at 0.05 false discovery rate. Later on, an analysis found that several of the most significant clusters appeared to be linked to common viral pathogens, which included parvovirus B19. In a later analysis, V- and J-gene trimming of beta chains associated with a DCLRE1C missense variant, replicated independently.

The sequence came from a young man in good health and CMV-seronegative. V gene TRBV2 combines with J gene TRBJ2-1; 13 nucleotides agree with TRBD2. The specimen sequenced was PBMCs. CDR3 DNA: TGTGCCAGGATAGGGGGACTAGCGGGAATTCTAAACAATGAGCAGTTCTTC. Protein sequence: CARIGGLAGILNNEQFF.